These 16 T cell receptor beta chains share one sample of origin, sequenced in a study of technical replicates of blood from a few donors. Profiling relied on immunoSEQ multiplex PCR, and the TCRdb table lists in-frame clones only, not all of them. The table lists around 70,000 clones, roughly 94% of them singletons. The sequencing input was T cells isolated from PBMCs. Receptor source: a human donor in good health.

The rearrangement links TRBV7-9 to TRBJ2-2, with 9 nucleotides matching TRBD1. The CDR3 is made up of 17 amino acids. Germline CDR1 SEHNR, CDR2 FQNEAQ (reference sequence). After removal of 4 bases from V and 3 bases from J, the junction contained 9 bases not matched to a gene. CDR3 nucleotide sequence: TGTGCCAGCAGCTCCGGCCGGACAGGGGAGGACACCGGGGAGCTGTTTTTT. Residues: CASSSGRTGEDTGELFF.

The CDR3 sequence: CASSLAAGLLNTGELFF. CDR3 sequence (DNA): TGTGCCAGCAGCTTGGCGGCGGGACTTTTGAACACCGGGGAGCTGTTTTTT. The gene calls are TRBV7-9 and TRBJ2-2; weak D call: TRBD2 (6 bases). Between the trimmed V and J ends, which lost 3 bases and 1 base, there was a span of 15 bases. Germline V lookup: CDR1 SEHNR, CDR2 FQNEAQ (reference sequence). The CDR3 totals 17 residues.

This chain links TRBV18 with TRBJ2-2, with 11 bases fitting TRBD2. CDR3 length: 17 amino acids. Germline V lookup: CDR1 KGHSH, CDR2 LQKENI. Germline trimming cut 4 bases from V and 0 bases from J; bases unmatched to any gene: 4. The CDR3 sequence is CASSRSSGGPNTGELFF. CDR3 DNA: TGTGCCAGCTCACGCTCTAGCGGGGGGCCGAACACCGGGGAGCTGTTTTTT.

This clone came up once. The genes are TRBV6-5 and TRBJ2-7; tentatively, D is TRBD2 (6 bases). Trimming removed 5 bases from V and 3 bases from J, with 14 bases in between. CDR3 length: 14 amino acids. In germline, CDR1 is MNHEY, CDR2 SVGAGI. CDR3 nucleotide sequence: TGTGCCAGCAGTAACAACGCGGAGGGCTACGAGCAGTACTTC. It is translated as CASSNNAEGYEQYF.

The chain employs TRBV9 and TRBJ1-1, with 9 nucleotides matching TRBD1. The V segment lost 4 bases and the J segment 3 bases; nucleotides outside the gene matches: 7. Looked up from germline, CDR1 is SGDLS and CDR2 is YYNGEE. The CDR3 has 15 amino acids. The CDR3 loop is CASSPRDRAYTEAFF. CDR3 DNA: TGTGCCAGCAGCCCCCGGGACAGGGCTTACACTGAAGCTTTCTTT.

This clone was seen only a few times. The chain couples TRBV6-5 to TRBJ2-2; D unresolved. Looked up from germline, CDR1 is MNHEY and CDR2 is SVGAGI. The CDR3 covers 12 residues. V gave up 1 base and J gave up 7 bases, with 4 bases separating them. The CDR3 sequence: CASSYFGGELFF. CDR3 nucleotides: TGTGCCAGCAGTTACTTCGGCGGGGAGCTGTTTTTT.

This clone is a singleton in its sample. The chain recombines TRBV6-5 with TRBJ1-4; TRBD1 agrees at 10 bases. The CDR3 covers 15 residues. The V and J ends lost 5 bases and 5 bases, in that order; junction bases with no gene match: 5. Germline V gene sequence: CDR1 MNHEY, CDR2 SVGAGI. The CDR3 reads CASSPLTGGNEKLFF. The CDR3 region has the DNA TGTGCCAGCAGTCCGTTGACAGGGGGCAATGAAAAACTGTTTTTT.

The chain has TRBV30 and TRBJ1-5; D is uncertain. This CDR3 region has 15 residues. V was trimmed by 3 bases and J by 5 bases, leaving 17 bases between them. Germline CDR1 GTSNPN, CDR2 SVGIG (reference sequence). The chain's CDR3 is CAWSDAGIGYQPQHF. For the CDR3, the DNA is TGTGCCTGGAGCGACGCGGGAATTGGGTATCAGCCCCAGCATTTT.

This CDR3 reads CASSKGLADELSTDTQYF. The CDR3 DNA is TGTGCCAGCAGCAAAGGACTAGCAGACGAGTTAAGCACAGATACGCAGTATTTT. The chain couples TRBV21-1 to TRBJ2-3; the table assigns TRBD2, which was not confirmed against the DNA. TRBV21-1 is described as a pseudogene. The CDR3 runs 18 residues.

This chain joins TRBV6-6 and TRBJ2-2, with D unresolved. Per germline, CDR1 MNHNY and CDR2 SVGAGI (reference sequence). V dropped 5 bases and J dropped 0 bases, with 10 bases sitting between them. The CDR3 has 15 residues. CDR3 in amino acids: CASSQRTANTGELFF. The CDR3 DNA is TGTGCCAGCAGTCAGAGAACAGCGAACACCGGGGAGCTGTTTTTT.

V is TRBV11-2 and J is TRBJ2-1, with TRBD2 identical over 11 bases. Germline V gene sequence: CDR1 SGHAT, CDR2 FQNNGV. The CDR3 runs to 16 residues. With V trimmed by 0 bases and J by 12 bases, 10 bases remained unmatched. CDR3 residues: CASSLDRLAGPRGQFF. The CDR3 DNA reads TGTGCCAGCAGCTTAGATCGACTAGCGGGGCCCAGGGGGCAGTTCTTC.

This chain uses TRBV30 with TRBJ2-2, with D possibly TRBD1 on 7 matching bases. The CDR3 is 15 residues long. The V gene lost 3 bases and the J gene lost 3 bases, with 14 bases spanning the gap. Germline V CDR1 and CDR2: GTSNPN, SVGIG (reference sequence). The CDR3 DNA follows: TGTGCCTGGAGATTAGGCAGGGGGGACACCGGGGAGCTGTTTTTT. Protein sequence: CAWRLGRGDTGELFF.

This clone occurred once. This rearrangement joins TRBV11-2 to TRBJ2-3; no firm D call. V was clipped by 5 bases and J by 11 bases, with 20 bases between them. CDR1 SGHAT and CDR2 FQNNGV come from the germline V gene. This CDR3 comprises 14 residues. CDR3 region: CASSPSRLVSVQYF. In DNA, the CDR3 is TGTGCCAGCAGCCCATCCCGGTTAGTGTCCGTGCAGTATTTT.

The chain is built from TRBV30 and TRBJ2-2; 7 bases map to TRBD2. The CDR3 runs to 15 residues. Germline V gene lookup returns CDR1 GTSNPN and CDR2 SVGIG (reference sequence). The ends lost 0 bases at V and 7 bases at J; junction bases unmatched: 8. CDR3 nucleotides: TGTGCCTGGAGTGTACTGAGCGGGGATCACGGGGAGCTGTTTTTT. It encodes CAWSVLSGDHGELFF.

The chain joins TRBV18 to TRBJ1-5; TRBD1 matches at 9 bases. Germline CDR1 and CDR2: KGHSH and LQKENI. J lost 7 bases, V lost 2 bases, and 9 bases had no gene match. There are 16 residues in the CDR3. CDR3 nucleotide sequence: TGTGCCAGCTCACCATTCGGGACAGGGACTGACCAGCCCCAGCATTTT. It yields the protein CASSPFGTGTDQPQHF.

The genes are TRBV11-2 and TRBJ2-7; D call uncertain. V lost 2 bases to trimming and J lost 3 bases, with 11 bases between them. The CDR3 runs 14 residues. Germline V gives CDR1 SGHAT, CDR2 FQNNGV. CDR3 DNA: TGTGCCAGCAGCTTAATTGCAGGAAGCTACGAGCAGTACTTC. Its translation is CASSLIAGSYEQYF.